The 25 T cell receptor beta chains below all came from one sample that was sequenced in a study of T cell changes during pregnancy in multiple sclerosis. The method was immunoSEQ multiplex PCR; TCRdb's version includes in-frame clones alone and lacks a portion of them. The sample includes under 70,000 clones, around 92% of them seen just once. The sequencing here drew on CD4+ T cells from peripheral blood mononuclear cells, taken after pregnancy. All receptors come from a female donor with multiple sclerosis, enrolled in a pregnancy study.

The rearrangement links TRBV2 to TRBJ2-3; 11 bases line up with TRBD2. The germline CDR1 and CDR2 sequences are SNHLY and FYNNEI. The CDR3 has 16 amino acids. The V and J ends lost 4 bases and 3 bases, in that order; junction bases with no gene match: 6. The CDR3 region is CASSAQTSGGTDTQYF. The CDR3 DNA reads as TGTGCCAGCAGTGCCCAAACTAGCGGGGGAACAGATACGCAGTATTTT. The variable domain in full, with the rest retrieved from reference TRBV2 and TRBJ2-3, is EPEVTQTPSHQVTQMGQEVILRCVPISNHLYFYWYRQILGQKVEFLVSFYNNEISEKSEIFDDQFSVERPDGSNFTLKIRSTKLEDSAMYFCASSAQTSGGTDTQYFGPGTRLTVL.

This chain joins TRBV10-3 and TRBJ1-5; D may be TRBD1 (6 bases). CDR1 ENHRY and CDR2 SYGVKD come from the germline V gene. The V gene lost 2 bases and the J gene lost 11 bases, with 16 bases spanning the gap. The CDR3 contains 14 residues. This chain's CDR3 is CAISENGGPGSQHF. CDR3 nucleotide sequence: TGTGCCATCAGTGAGAACGGGGGGCCGGGGTCCCAGCATTTT.

V and J are TRBV5-4 and TRBJ2-1; D is possibly TRBD1 (6 bases). This CDR3 has 15 residues. Trimming stripped 5 bases from V and 6 bases from J, with 18 bases between. Germline CDR1 and CDR2: SGHNT and YYREEE (reference sequence). The CDR3 DNA reads as TGTGCCAGCAGGACGGAACTAACAGGGAGCAATGAGCAGTTCTTC. Encoded protein: CASRTELTGSNEQFF.

V gene TRBV19 combines with J gene TRBJ1-6; D perhaps matches TRBD1 (5 bases). Germline V gene data show CDR1 as LNHDA and CDR2 as SQIVND (reference sequence). V dropped 7 bases and J dropped 6 bases, with 19 bases sitting between them. This CDR3 comprises 16 residues. The CDR3, as DNA: TGTGCCAGTAAGACCGCGAGCAGGGTTGGTAATTCACCCCTCCACTTT. Translation gives CASKTASRVGNSPLHF. The full variable domain, with the rest looked up from reference TRBV19 and TRBJ1-6, is DGGITQSPKYLFRKEGQNVTLSCEQNLNHDAMYWYRQDPGQGLRLIYYSQIVNDFQKGDIAEGYSVSREKKESFPLTVTSAQKNPTAFYLCASKTASRVGNSPLHFGNGTRLTVT.

The chain recombines TRBV2 with TRBJ1-5; 10 nucleotides line up with TRBD1. Germline loops: CDR1 SNHLY, CDR2 FYNNEI. The trim removed 7 bases at V and 4 bases at J, leaving 7 bases unmatched. The CDR3 consists of 15 residues. The CDR3 coding sequence is TGTGCCAGCACCAGGACAGGGGGTAGTAATCAGCCCCAGCATTTT. Amino acids: CASTRTGGSNQPQHF.

This chain connects TRBV27 to TRBJ2-5; 8 nucleotides line up with TRBD2. The CDR3 sequence is 19 residues long. The V gene end was trimmed by 2 bases and the J gene end by 2 bases; junction bases not matched to a gene: 16. From germline, CDR1 is MNHEY and CDR2 SMNVEV (reference sequence). This chain's CDR3 is CASSLRPVLGLAEQETQYF. The CDR3 region has the DNA TGTGCCAGCAGTTTACGCCCAGTGCTCGGACTAGCAGAACAAGAGACCCAGTACTTC.

The chain links TRBV6-1 to TRBJ1-1, with TRBD1 matching over 9 bases. This CDR3 is built from 14 residues. Trimming took 7 bases from V and 5 from J; bases not matched to a gene: 8. Germline V gene data show CDR1 as MNHNS and CDR2 as SASEGT. The CDR3 DNA reads TGTGCCAGCACCCAAACAGGGGGCAGAACTGAAGCTTTCTTT. It is translated as CASTQTGGRTEAFF.

This chain connects TRBV25-1 to TRBJ2-2, with 8 nucleotides matching TRBD2. V lost 1 base, J lost 0 bases, and 7 bases stayed unmatched. Germline V gives CDR1 MGHDK, CDR2 SYGVNS. This CDR3 contains 18 residues. CDR3 nucleotides: TGTGCCAGCAGTGAATTGGGCGGGGGGCTACCGAACACCGGGGAGCTGTTTTTT. Residues: CASSELGGGLPNTGELFF.

This chain connects TRBV7-9 to TRBJ2-1, with 7 bases identical to TRBD1. CDR1 SEHNR and CDR2 FQNEAQ come from the germline V gene (reference sequence). This CDR3 is 14 amino acids long. The trim removed 6 bases at V and 8 bases at J, leaving 10 bases unmatched. The CDR3 nucleotides are TGTGCCAGCAGAGAGACAGGGCAGGTCGATGAGCAGTTCTTC. Translated: CASRETGQVDEQFF.

This clone was seen only a few times. The chain uses TRBV7-6 and TRBJ1-6, with D maybe TRBD1 (5 bases). Germline V lookup: CDR1 SGHVS, CDR2 FNYEAQ. The V gene lost 1 base and the J gene lost 4 bases, with 8 bases spanning the gap. This CDR3 is built from 15 residues. DNA for the CDR3: TGTGCCAGCAGCTTAGGAGCAGGGTATAATTCACCCCTCCACTTT. Protein sequence: CASSLGAGYNSPLHF.

The genes are TRBV7-2 and TRBJ1-5; 7 bases align to TRBD1. This CDR3 is 17 amino acids long. The germline CDR1 and CDR2 sequences are SGHTA and FQGNSA. Trimming cost V 4 bases and J 3 bases; bases outside gene matches: 12. The CDR3 DNA follows: TGTGCCAGCAGCTCGCCAGGCGGCAGGGGGATCAATCAGCCCCAGCATTTT. This codes for CASSSPGGRGINQPQHF. Together with reference TRBV7-2 and TRBJ1-5, the CDR3 gives the full variable domain: GAGVSQSPSNKVTEKGKDVELRCDPISGHTALYWYRQSLGQGLEFLIYFQGNSAPDKSGLPSDRFSAERTGGSVSTLTIQRTQQEDSAVYLCASSSPGGRGINQPQHFGDGTRLSIL.

The CDR3 loop reads CASSLQGSRGYTF. CDR3 bases: TGTGCCAGCAGCTTACAGGGCTCTCGTGGCTACACCTTC. The rearrangement uses TRBV7-2 and TRBJ1-2, with D possibly TRBD1 on 5 matching bases. The CDR3 has 13 residues. V dropped 2 bases and J dropped 7 bases, with 11 bases sitting between them. Germline V gene lookup returns CDR1 SGHTA and CDR2 FQGNSA.

J is TRBJ2-3 and V is TRBV29-1, with D possibly TRBD1 on 6 matching bases. The CDR3 is made up of 13 amino acids. Trimming stripped 8 bases from V and 5 bases from J, with 17 bases between. Germline loops: CDR1 SQVTM, CDR2 ANQGSEA. DNA for the CDR3: TGCAGCTCTGCCGGGATACAGGGAGATACGCAGTATTTT. Its translation: CSSAGIQGDTQYF.

The chain combines TRBV7-2 with TRBJ1-3, with D tentatively TRBD1 (6 bases). CDR3 length: 16 residues. V was clipped by 5 bases and J by 0 bases, with 14 bases between them. Germline CDR1 and CDR2: SGHTA and FQGNSA. DNA of the CDR3: TGTGCCAGCAGCCCCGACAGGAAAAACTCTGGAAACACCATATATTTT. Translating gives CASSPDRKNSGNTIYF.

This chain uses TRBV5-6 with TRBJ2-5, with a possible D match to TRBD1 (6 bases). The J call could be wrong; TRBJ2-7 is a better fit for the DNA end. This CDR3 has 16 residues. CDR1 SGHDT and CDR2 YYEEEE come from the germline V gene. The CDR3 here is CASSLFGGTPVNEQYF. In DNA form, the CDR3 reads TGTGCCAGCAGCTTGTTTGGGGGCACTCCCGTGAACGAGCAGTACTTC.

The count of this clone is one. The J gene is TRBJ1-6, the V gene TRBV5-6, with TRBD1 matching over 7 bases. The CDR3 has 18 residues. The ends lost 4 bases at V and 0 bases at J; junction bases unmatched: 10. From germline, CDR1 is SGHDT and CDR2 YYEEEE. The CDR3 here is CASSRGWTGSSYNSPLHF. The CDR3 DNA follows: TGTGCCAGCAGCAGAGGGTGGACAGGCAGCTCCTATAATTCACCCCTCCACTTT. The whole variable domain, filled in from reference TRBV5-6 and TRBJ1-6, reads DAGVTQSPTHLIKTRGQQVTLRCSPKSGHDTVSWYQQALGQGPQFIFQYYEEEERQRGNFPDRFSGHQFPNYSSELNVNALLLGDSALYLCASSRGWTGSSYNSPLHFGNGTRLTVT.

This clone was seen more than once but under ten times. The rearrangement links TRBV30 to TRBJ1-1; D is unclear. The V end lost 5 bases, the J end lost 4 bases, and 17 bases lay between the germline ends. The CDR3 is 14 amino acids. Germline CDR1 and CDR2: GTSNPN and SVGIG (reference sequence). CDR3 bases: TGTGCCTGGTATAGTAGGGTCGGGGTCACTGAAGCTTTCTTT. Translating it yields CAWYSRVGVTEAFF.

The CDR3 loop reads CASSLSLAGGSPEQFF. The CDR3 DNA is TGTGCCAGCAGTTTATCTTTAGCGGGGGGGTCGCCTGAGCAGTTCTTC. This chain joins TRBV27 and TRBJ2-1; 11 bases agree with TRBD2. This CDR3 spans 16 amino acids. CDR1 and CDR2 from the germline V gene are MNHEY and SMNVEV (reference sequence). After removal of 0 bases from V and 9 bases from J, the junction contained 7 bases not matched to a gene.

V is TRBV5-6 and J is TRBJ1-2; 11 positions match TRBD1. Per the germline V gene, CDR1 is SGHDT and CDR2 is YYEEEE. The J segment lost 2 bases and the V segment lost 2 bases, leaving 2 bases of the junction unmatched. The CDR3 runs 15 residues. This CDR3 reads CASSLGTGGNYGYTF. The CDR3 DNA reads TGTGCCAGCAGCTTAGGGACAGGGGGGAACTATGGCTACACCTTC.

This clone has only one observation. The chain uses TRBV7-6 and TRBJ2-3, with D perhaps matching TRBD1 (6 bases). Germline V gene lookup returns CDR1 SGHVS and CDR2 FNYEAQ. The CDR3 runs to 15 residues. The V end was cut by 4 bases, the J end by 0 bases, with 11 bases between. The CDR3 region is CASSSYRVSTDTQYF. CDR3 nucleotide sequence: TGTGCCAGCAGCTCCTACAGGGTCAGCACAGATACGCAGTATTTT.

The V gene is TRBV7-3, the J gene TRBJ2-5; TRBD2 is a possible D gene (5 bases). Between the trimmed V and J ends, which lost 8 bases and 3 bases, there was a span of 13 bases. The CDR3 covers 13 residues. The germline V gene encodes CDR1 SGHTA and CDR2 FQGTGA. CDR3 coding DNA: TGTGCCAGCGCTCTGGAGAGGGAAGAGACCCAGTACTTC. This encodes CASALEREETQYF. Full variable domain (rest looked up from reference TRBV7-3 and TRBJ2-5): GAGVSQTPSNKVTEKGKYVELRCDPISGHTALYWYRQSLGQGPEFLIYFQGTGAADDSGLPNDRFFAVRPEGSVSTLKIQRTERGDSAVYLCASALEREETQYFGPGTRLLVL.

The V and J genes are TRBV2 and TRBJ2-5; D gene ambiguous. The germline V gene has CDR1 SNHLY and CDR2 FYNNEI. V was trimmed by 5 bases and J by 5 bases, leaving 12 bases between them. This CDR3 is 13 amino acids long. CDR3 DNA: TGTGCCAGCAGTTTCGGGTCCGGGGAGACCCAGTACTTC. It codes for CASSFGSGETQYF. The full variable domain, in which reference TRBV2 and TRBJ2-5 provide the parts outside the CDR3, is EPEVTQTPSHQVTQMGQEVILRCVPISNHLYFYWYRQILGQKVEFLVSFYNNEISEKSEIFDDQFSVERPDGSNFTLKIRSTKLEDSAMYFCASSFGSGETQYFGPGTRLLVL.

This chain links TRBV7-9 with TRBJ1-6, with TRBD1 identical over 9 bases. Germline loops: CDR1 SEHNR, CDR2 FQNEAQ (reference sequence). V dropped 3 bases and J dropped 10; count of bases not matched to a gene: 4. The CDR3 totals 14 residues. The CDR3 DNA reads as TGTGCCAGCAGCTTGGGACAGGGAGGATCACCCCTCCACTTT. Residues: CASSLGQGGSPLHF.

This chain connects TRBV9 to TRBJ2-3; D possibly corresponds to TRBD2 (6 bases). V lost 0 bases and J 2 bases, leaving 16 bases between the germline ends. The CDR3 is made up of 17 amino acids. CDR1 is SGDLS and CDR2 is YYNGEE in the germline V gene. CDR3 loop: CASSVGSLRGLTDTQYF. CDR3 coding DNA: TGTGCCAGCAGCGTAGGTTCGCTGCGGGGACTCACAGATACGCAGTATTTT. Supplemented by reference TRBV9 and TRBJ2-3, the full variable domain reads DSGVTQTPKHLITATGQRVTLRCSPRSGDLSVYWYQQSLDQGLQFLIQYYNGEERAKGNILERFSAQQFPDLHSELNLSSLELGDSALYFCASSVGSLRGLTDTQYFGPGTRLTVL.

The chain joins TRBV5-6 to TRBJ1-2, with 10 bases fitting TRBD1. V was clipped by 3 bases and J by 7 bases; unmatched bases: 9. The germline V gene has CDR1 SGHDT and CDR2 YYEEEE. The CDR3 spans 15 residues. The CDR3 here is CASSWMVGTGVGYTF. CDR3 DNA: TGTGCCAGCAGCTGGATGGTCGGGACAGGGGTTGGCTACACCTTC.